Listed below are T cell receptor beta chains from one sample, sequenced in a study of shared clonotypes between healthy human individuals. The data were produced by immunoSEQ multiplex PCR, yet TCRdb's version contains in-frame clones alone and is incomplete. The sample holds around 2.1 million clones, about 92% seen once. The sample comprised naive CD8+ T cells from PBMCs. The source of these receptors is a man aged 18 to 29 in good health. Some clones in this sample may be carry-over from other donors' samples. Both conserved end residues are part of each CDR3. D genes are given only for firm matches. Clone size appears in some rows only: once, few, many, or a class for an expanded clone.

J	D	V	size	CDR3	DNA
TRBJ2-3	NA	TRBV7-6	NA	CASSPRTTDTQYF	TGTGCCAGCAGCCCCCGGACTACAGATACGCAGTATTTT
TRBJ2-7	NA	TRBV7-9	NA	CASSLATYEQYF	TGTGCCAGCAGCTTAGCTACCTACGAGCAGTACTTC
TRBJ1-1	TRBD1	TRBV19	NA	CASSQDPGQVVAFF	TGTGCCAGTAGCCAAGATCCGGGACAGGTGGTAGCTTTCTTT
TRBJ2-7	NA	TRBV4-1	NA	CASSHRQAQIYEQYF	TGCGCCAGCAGCCACCGACAGGCACAAATCTACGAGCAGTACTTC
TRBJ1-1	NA	TRBV27	few	CASSLRANTEAFF	TGTGCCAGCAGTTTACGGGCGAACACTGAAGCTTTCTTT
TRBJ2-2	NA	TRBV9	NA	CASSVSGNTGELFF	TGTGCCAGCAGCGTGAGCGGGAACACCGGGGAGCTGTTTTTT
TRBJ2-4	TRBD2	TRBV19	NA	CASSILGGAKNIQYF	TGTGCCAGTAGTATACTGGGGGGGGCCAAAAACATTCAGTACTTC
TRBJ2-2	TRBD1	TRBV28	NA	CASSGDREGGELFF	TGTGCCAGCAGTGGGGACAGGGAGGGCGGGGAGCTGTTTTTT
TRBJ2-7	NA	TRBV29-1	NA	CSAVNYEQYF	TGCAGCGCTGTAAACTACGAGCAGTACTTC
TRBJ2-7	NA	TRBV7-9	NA	CASSPYLGDSSYEQYF	TGTGCCAGCAGCCCATACCTCGGGGATAGCTCCTACGAGCAGTACTTC
TRBJ1-2	NA	TRBV7-9	NA	CASSSRQTINYGYTF	TGTGCCAGCAGCTCCCGACAGACAATTAACTATGGCTACACCTTC
TRBJ2-1	NA	TRBV29-1	NA	CSVGGNEQFF	TGCAGCGTCGGGGGCAATGAGCAGTTCTTC
TRBJ1-1	NA	TRBV27	NA	CASSSWGGGMGWGAFF	TGTGCCAGCAGTTCGTGGGGCGGGGGAATGGGTTGGGGAGCTTTCTTT
TRBJ2-7	TRBD1	TRBV7-8	NA	CASSKLLDRGNEQYF	TGTGCCAGCAGCAAACTCCTTGACAGGGGGAACGAGCAGTACTTC
TRBJ2-7	NA	TRBV28	NA	CASSSPLTGSSYEQYF	TGTGCCAGCAGTTCCCCCCTGACAGGAAGCTCCTACGAGCAGTACTTC